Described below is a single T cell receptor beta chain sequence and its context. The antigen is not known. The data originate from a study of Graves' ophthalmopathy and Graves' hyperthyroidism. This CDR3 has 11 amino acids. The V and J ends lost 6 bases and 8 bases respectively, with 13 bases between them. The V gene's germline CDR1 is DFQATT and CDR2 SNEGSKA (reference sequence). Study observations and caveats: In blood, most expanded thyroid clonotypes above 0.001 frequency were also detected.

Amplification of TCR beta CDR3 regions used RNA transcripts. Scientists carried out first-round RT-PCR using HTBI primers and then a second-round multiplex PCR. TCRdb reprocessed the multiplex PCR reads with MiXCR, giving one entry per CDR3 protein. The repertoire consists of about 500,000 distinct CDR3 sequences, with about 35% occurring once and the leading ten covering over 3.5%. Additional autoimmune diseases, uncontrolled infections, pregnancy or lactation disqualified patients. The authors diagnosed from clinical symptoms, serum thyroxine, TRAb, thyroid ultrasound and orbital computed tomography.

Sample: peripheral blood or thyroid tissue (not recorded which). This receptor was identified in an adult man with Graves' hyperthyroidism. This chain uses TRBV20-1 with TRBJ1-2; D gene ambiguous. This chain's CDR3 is CSAGLAVGYTF. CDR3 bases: TGCAGTGCCGGACTGGCCGTCGGCTACACCTTC.